This TCR beta chain was documented in a study of technical replicates of blood from a few donors. The protocol was immunoSEQ multiplex PCR, while the TCRdb copy is restricted to in-frame clones and leaves out a portion. The repertoire includes approximately 87,000 clones, 75% to 95% of them detected once, and roughly 0.37% sits in the top ten. V was clipped by 3 bases and J by 3 bases, with 14 bases between them. Germline V CDR1 and CDR2: SGHTA, FQGTGA. The CDR3 spans 16 residues. This receptor was taken from a human donor in good health. Some clones in this sample may be carry-over from other donors' samples. The V call is TRBV7-3, the J call TRBJ2-2; D remains unclear. Sequenced material: T cells isolated from PBMCs. This chain's CDR3 is CASSLTPRGYTGELFF. The CDR3 region has the DNA TGTGCCAGCAGCTTGACCCCCCGCGGCTACACCGGGGAGCTGTTTTTT.